Following are 27 T cell receptor beta chains from one sample sequenced in a study of blood T cell repertoires in COVID-19. Assay used: immunoSEQ multiplex PCR; TCRdb lists only in-frame clones, some missing. Of roughly 120,000 clones detected, 80% to 90% appear once; the ten largest clones hold roughly 0.94%. Sequenced: peripheral blood. Receptors originate from a woman in her forties or fifties with active or convalescent COVID-19.

V is TRBV7-2 and J is TRBJ2-3, with D perhaps matching TRBD1 (6 bases). Trimming left V 0 bases short and J 4 bases short, with 14 bases between. There are 16 residues in the CDR3. The V gene's germline CDR1 is SGHTA and CDR2 FQGNSA. The CDR3 nucleotides are TGTGCCAGCAGCTTAGCGGCAGGGGTTACGGCAGATACGCAGTATTTT. Translating gives CASSLAAGVTADTQYF.

This sequence joins TRBV27 and TRBJ2-1; 11 bases are shared with TRBD2. There are 16 residues in the CDR3. Germline CDR1 MNHEY, CDR2 SMNVEV (reference sequence). J was trimmed by 10 bases and V by 3 bases; bases with no gene match: 11. CDR3: CASSFSASGRIGEQFF. CDR3 nucleotide sequence: TGTGCCAGCAGTTTCTCGGCTAGCGGGAGGATCGGCGAGCAGTTCTTC.

The chain couples TRBV28 to TRBJ1-5; D call uncertain. Germline V gene lookup returns CDR1 MDHEN and CDR2 SYDVKM. V lost 2 bases and J lost 3, with 11 bases in between. CDR3 length equals 15 residues. This chain's CDR3 is CASSLNPGFNQPQHF. The CDR3 region has the DNA TGTGCCAGCAGTTTAAATCCGGGATTCAATCAGCCCCAGCATTTT.

The table lists this clone with a count of one. V gene TRBV29-1 combines with J gene TRBJ2-5; TRBD1 matches at 8 bases. V shed 7 bases and J 2 bases; nucleotides not matched to a gene: 9. Looked up from germline, CDR1 is SQVTM and CDR2 is ANQGSEA. The CDR3 contains 14 residues. DNA for the CDR3: TGCAGCGCCGGGGACAGGACCCTGCAAGAGACCCAGTACTTC. Its protein product is CSAGDRTLQETQYF.

This sequence joins TRBV4-3 and TRBJ2-2; D may be TRBD1 (6 bases). The length of the CDR3 is 15 residues. V gave up 4 bases and J gave up 4 bases, with 13 bases separating them. CDR1 and CDR2 (germline): LGHNA, YSLEER. The CDR3 loop is CASSRGRAITGELFF. In DNA, the CDR3 is TGCGCCAGCAGCCGGGGGCGGGCGATCACCGGGGAGCTGTTTTTT.

The V and J genes are TRBV25-1 and TRBJ2-1; 9 positions agree with TRBD2. Germline loops: CDR1 MGHDK, CDR2 SYGVNS. The junction had 8 bases not matched to a gene; V was cut back by 6 bases and J by 8 bases. This CDR3 has 14 amino acids. The CDR3 DNA is TGTGCCAGCAGGGTAGCGGGAGTTCTCGATGAGCAGTTCTTC. Translation: CASRVAGVLDEQFF.

This chain uses TRBV28 with TRBJ1-6; tentatively, D is TRBD1 (6 bases). Trimming shortened V by 4 bases and J by 5 bases, and 12 bases separated the two germline ends. Per the germline V gene, CDR1 is MDHEN and CDR2 is SYDVKM. The CDR3 is 15 residues long. The DNA for the CDR3 is TGTGCCAGCAGTTCCCGGGACATAAATAATTCACCCCTCCACTTT. It yields the protein CASSSRDINNSPLHF.

This clone was seen once. The V and J genes are TRBV28 and TRBJ1-1, with TRBD1 matching 8 bases. Germline V gene sequence: CDR1 MDHEN, CDR2 SYDVKM. With 8 bases clipped from V and 4 bases from J, the junction kept 12 bases outside the gene matches. This CDR3 is built from 15 residues. Here the CDR3 DNA reads TGTGCCAGCCTCCTCATAGGCAGGGGGCGCACTGAAGCTTTCTTT. Amino acids: CASLLIGRGRTEAFF.

A single count supports this clone. The V and J genes are TRBV5-4 and TRBJ1-2; 8 nucleotides align to TRBD1. Germline CDR1 and CDR2: SGHNT and YYREEE (reference sequence). V was pared by 3 bases and J by 4 bases, with 8 bases of the junction left unmatched. The CDR3 length is 15 residues. CDR3 amino acids: CASSSATGQVYGYTF. CDR3 DNA: TGTGCCAGCAGCTCGGCCACGGGACAGGTCTATGGCTACACCTTC.

The chain couples TRBV19 to TRBJ1-5; the D gene is possibly TRBD1 (5 bases). Trimming cost V 5 bases and J 4 bases, with 18 bases left between them. The CDR3 has 16 amino acids. In germline, CDR1 is LNHDA, CDR2 SQIVND (reference sequence). The chain's CDR3 is CASSVTGTGRNQPQHF. For the CDR3, the DNA is TGTGCCAGTAGTGTCACCGGGACTGGGAGGAATCAGCCCCAGCATTTT.

The chain combines TRBV6-1 with TRBJ1-1, with TRBD1 identical over 9 bases. V lost 3 bases to trimming and J lost 6 bases; unmatched junction nucleotides: 2. The CDR3 runs to 13 residues. Germline CDR1 is MNHNS and CDR2 is SASEGT. The CDR3 loop reads CASSEDRGAEAFF. Here the CDR3 DNA reads TGTGCCAGCAGTGAGGACAGGGGCGCTGAAGCTTTCTTT.

This rearrangement joins TRBV29-1 to TRBJ2-3, with D maybe TRBD1 (6 bases). The ends were cut back, 6 bases at V and 2 bases at J, with 15 bases in the middle. CDR1 is SQVTM and CDR2 is ANQGSEA in the germline V gene. This CDR3 comprises 14 residues. CDR3 amino acids: CSVGDTLPTDTQYF. In nucleotides, the CDR3 is TGCAGCGTAGGGGACACCCTACCCACAGATACGCAGTATTTT.

V is TRBV14 and J is TRBJ2-5; 10 nucleotides match TRBD2. CDR3 size: 14 residues. The germline CDR1 and CDR2 sequences are SGHDN and FVKESK. V gave up 5 bases and J gave up 3 bases; unmatched junction bases: 3. The DNA for the CDR3 is TGTGCCAGCAGCTACGGACTAGCGGAAGAGACCCAGTACTTC. Translating it yields CASSYGLAEETQYF.

The V gene is TRBV3-1 (or the pseudogene TRBV3-2), the J gene TRBJ2-1, with TRBD2 as a possible D gene (6 bases). The CDR3 runs 14 residues. V dropped 0 bases and J dropped 9 bases, with 12 bases sitting between them. Germline V CDR1 and CDR2: LGHDT, YNNKEL (reference sequence). CDR3 nucleotides: TGTGCCAGCAGCCAAGAGGGAGGACTATTTGAGCAGTTCTTC. Its protein product is CASSQEGGLFEQFF.

V usage is TRBV18 and J usage is TRBJ2-6; weak D call: TRBD2 (6 bases). The CDR3 is 16 residues long. Trimming cost V 1 base and J 2 bases, with 9 bases left between them. Germline V CDR1 and CDR2: KGHSH, LQKENI. CDR3: CASSPLAAAGANVLTF. DNA of the CDR3: TGTGCCAGCTCACCACTAGCGGCTGCTGGGGCCAACGTCCTGACTTTC.

V is TRBV29-1 and J is TRBJ2-1; 8 nucleotides match TRBD1. This CDR3 is 13 amino acids long. The V gene's germline CDR1 is SQVTM and CDR2 ANQGSEA. V lost 7 bases to trimming and J lost 3 bases; unmatched junction nucleotides: 5. DNA for the CDR3: TGCAGCGCCAGGGGGCTTAACTACAATGAGCAGTTCTTC. Translation gives CSARGLNYNEQFF.

The chain carries TRBV21-1 and TRBJ2-1; the DNA was not used to check the table's D call, TRBD2. TRBV21-1 is assigned pseudogene status. This CDR3 spans 18 amino acids. The CDR3 DNA follows: TGTGCCAGCAGCAAAGAAAAGGAACTAGCGGGAGGTTCCAATGAGCAGTTCTTC. As protein: CASSKEKELAGGSNEQFF.

The chain couples TRBV5-4 to TRBJ1-4; D perhaps matches TRBD1 (6 bases). Germline V lookup: CDR1 SGHNT, CDR2 YYREEE (reference sequence). Trimming pared 2 bases from V and 5 bases from J, leaving 10 bases between. The CDR3 runs 14 residues. The CDR3 nucleotides read TGTGCCAGCAGCTTACAGGGTGCGAATGAAAAACTGTTTTTT. Translated, it gives CASSLQGANEKLFF.

V is TRBV5-8 and J is TRBJ2-1; the D is unclear. From germline, CDR1 is SGHTS and CDR2 YDEGEE. The CDR3 covers 13 residues. Trimming took off 4 bases at V and 7 bases at J, with 12 bases between the two ends. The CDR3 spells CASSLSQYNEQFF. CDR3 sequence (DNA): TGTGCCAGCAGCCTCTCACAGTATAATGAGCAGTTCTTC.

A single count supports this clone. The chain recombines TRBV7-8 with TRBJ1-5, with a weak D call TRBD1 (5 bases). Germline V gene sequence: CDR1 SGHVS, CDR2 FQNEAQ. Deletions cut 1 base from V and 5 bases from J, with 6 bases between. The CDR3 totals 13 residues. The CDR3 protein is CASSLVRDQPQHF. The CDR3 nucleotides read TGTGCCAGCAGCTTAGTCAGGGATCAGCCCCAGCATTTT.

The chain recombines TRBV19 with TRBJ2-1; 9 nucleotides agree with TRBD1. Trimming removed 3 bases from V and 10 bases from J; junction bases left unmatched: 19. Germline V lookup: CDR1 LNHDA, CDR2 SQIVND (reference sequence). The CDR3 spans 18 residues. CDR3 bases: TGTGCCAGTAGTATCCGACAGGGGGGGCTATTACTAGCGTACGAGCAGTTCTTC. This translates into CASSIRQGGLLLAYEQFF.

J is TRBJ2-2 and V is TRBV27, with 8 bases matching TRBD1. Germline CDR1 is MNHEY and CDR2 is SMNVEV (reference sequence). V lost 5 bases and J lost 5; bases outside the gene matches: 7. The CDR3 covers 15 residues. DNA for the CDR3: TGTGCCAGCAGTGCCTGGGACAGGAAAACCGGGGAGCTGTTTTTT. It is translated as CASSAWDRKTGELFF.

On this clone itself: In the same sample, other DNA sequences code for this CDR3. V is TRBV27 and J is TRBJ2-7, with D possibly matching TRBD2 (6 bases). Germline V CDR1 and CDR2: MNHEY, SMNVEV (reference sequence). V was trimmed by 5 bases and J by 7 bases, leaving 12 bases between them. The CDR3 spans 12 residues. Written as DNA, the CDR3 is TGTGCCAGCAGTCTGAGTGGGGGGGAGCAGTACTTC. Protein sequence: CASSLSGGEQYF.

CDR3 residues: CASSLRQATNEKLFF. As DNA, the CDR3 is TGCGCCAGCAGCCTTAGACAGGCCACTAATGAAAAACTGTTTTTT. The chain links TRBV5-1 to TRBJ1-4; D perhaps matches TRBD1 (6 bases). CDR1 SGHRS and CDR2 YFSETQ come from the germline V gene. Trimming removed 4 bases from V and 2 bases from J, with 12 bases in between. CDR3 length: 15 residues.

This clone was seen a few times. The V call is TRBV5-3, the J call TRBJ2-3; TRBD2 matches at 8 bases. TRBV5-3 is flagged as an ORF with uncertain function. V was clipped by 2 bases and J by 1 base; unmatched bases: 9. CDR3 size: 17 residues. The CDR3 region has the DNA TGTGCCAGAAGCTTCGTATTAGGCGGGAGGTGCACAGATACGCAGTATTTT. Translated, it gives CARSFVLGGRCTDTQYF.

The chain employs TRBV18 and TRBJ2-5; the match to TRBD1 covers 8 bases. V was pared by 3 bases and J by 3 bases, with 3 bases of the junction left unmatched. CDR3 length: 14 residues. From germline, CDR1 is KGHSH and CDR2 LQKENI. CDR3 amino acids: CASSPPGGEETQYF. In nucleotides, the CDR3 is TGTGCCAGCTCACCCCCAGGGGGCGAAGAGACCCAGTACTTC.

The J gene is TRBJ2-7, the V gene TRBV6-1; D unclear. CDR3 length equals 11 residues. V lost 3 bases and J lost 7, with 7 bases in between. The germline CDR1 and CDR2 sequences are MNHNS and SASEGT. CDR3 sequence reads: CASSDPKEQYF. The CDR3 DNA follows: TGTGCCAGCAGTGACCCAAAAGAGCAGTACTTC.